A single T cell receptor (beta chain) is shown here with its context. The antigen is not known. V lost 4 bases to trimming and J lost 2 bases; unmatched junction nucleotides: 11. The CDR3 is 16 amino acids. Germline V gene data show CDR1 as SGHNT and CDR2 as YYREEE (reference sequence). The data were obtained in a study of T cell responses to AZD1222 COVID-19 vaccine. Broader study findings: Clonal diversity may have been underestimated in mostly white British donors.

Here immunoSEQ multiplex PCR was the method, and the copy in TCRdb shows in-frame clones only, minus some. This sample has about 150,000 clones, with roughly nine tenths found just once. The source is an adult in good health. The specimen was peripheral blood, collected on day 0 of AZD1222 vaccination. The chain uses TRBV5-4 and TRBJ2-7, with TRBD1 matching 8 bases. CDR3 nucleotide sequence: TGTGCCAGCAGCCTGGCCAGGGGGCAGGGGGCCTACGAGCAGTACTTC. As protein: CASSLARGQGAYEQYF.